The 17 T cell receptor beta chains presented below share a single source sample, sequenced in a study of shared clonotypes between healthy human individuals. Naivety among CD8 cells was defined by CD45RO negativity and positive CCR7 selection, thereby excluding terminally differentiated effector memory CD45RA+ cells. The table came from immunoSEQ multiplex PCR; TCRdb's copy has only in-frame clones and leaves some out. Among about 2.1 million clones listed, just under 95% were seen once. Source material: naive CD8+ T cells from PBMCs. Receptors were obtained from a man aged 18 to 35 in good health. Some clones in this sample may be carry-over from other donors' samples.

This rearrangement joins TRBV5-8 to TRBJ2-7, with D unclear. The V end was cut by 2 bases, the J end by 3 bases, with 12 bases between. The CDR3 is 14 residues long. Germline CDR1 is SGHTS and CDR2 is YDEGEE. The CDR3 reads CASSLLGTVYEQYF. CDR3 DNA sequence: TGTGCCAGCAGCTTACTCGGAACAGTCTACGAGCAGTACTTC.

The DNA of the CDR3 is TGTGCCAGCAGCTTAGATCGGGGATCTGGAAACACCATATATTTT. As protein: CASSLDRGSGNTIYF. The chain carries TRBV7-6 and TRBJ1-3, with D unclear. The germline V gene encodes CDR1 SGHVS and CDR2 FNYEAQ. There are 15 residues in the CDR3. The V end was cut by 1 base, the J end by 1 base, with 8 bases between.

The chain uses TRBV4-3 and TRBJ2-1, with D maybe TRBD1 (7 bases). Germline CDR1 reads LGHNA; CDR2 reads YSLEER. Trimming took off 7 bases at V and 10 bases at J, with 14 bases between the two ends. CDR3 size: 12 residues. In DNA form, the CDR3 reads TGCGCCAGCACCCCAGGGGGGAACGAGCAGTTCTTC. Residues: CASTPGGNEQFF.

Note on this clone: The identical CDR3 is also encoded by other nucleotide sequences in the sample. This chain connects TRBV4-1 to TRBJ2-7, with 9 nucleotides matching TRBD1. Germline CDR1 and CDR2: MGHRA and YSYEKL. The trim removed 3 bases at V and 2 bases at J, leaving 5 bases unmatched. The CDR3 consists of 15 residues. This CDR3 reads CASSQGQGPPYEQYF. In DNA form, the CDR3 reads TGCGCCAGCAGCCAGGGACAGGGACCCCCCTACGAGCAGTACTTC.

The V and J genes are TRBV28 and TRBJ1-1; 9 bases agree with TRBD1. The germline V gene has CDR1 MDHEN and CDR2 SYDVKM. The CDR3 covers 15 residues. Trimming took 3 bases from V and 1 from J; bases not matched to a gene: 3. The CDR3 DNA reads TGTGCCAGCAGTTTGGCACAGGGGGCGAACACTGAAGCTTTCTTT. Its translation: CASSLAQGANTEAFF.

The rearrangement joins TRBV13 to TRBJ2-7; TRBD2 is a possible D gene (5 bases). The CDR3 covers 15 residues. Germline-derived CDR1 and CDR2 are PRHDT and FYEKMQ (reference sequence). Trimming left V 5 bases short and J 0 bases short, with 14 bases between. The DNA of the CDR3 is TGTGCCAGCAGCCAAAGGAGGAAACCCTCCTACGAGCAGTACTTC. The encoded protein is CASSQRRKPSYEQYF.

The chain recombines TRBV4-3 with TRBJ2-1, with 12 positions matching TRBD2. The germline V gene has CDR1 LGHNA and CDR2 YSLEER. This CDR3 is 15 amino acids long. The ends lost 0 bases at V and 7 bases at J; junction bases unmatched: 1. The CDR3 nucleotides read TGCGCCAGCAGCCAAGACGGGACTAGCGGGAATGAGCAGTTCTTC. This gives the protein CASSQDGTSGNEQFF.

This clone was seen just once. J is TRBJ1-2 and V is TRBV28; unclear D gene. Deletions cut 2 bases from V and 6 bases from J, with 10 bases between. Germline V gene sequence: CDR1 MDHEN, CDR2 SYDVKM. This CDR3 is 13 amino acids long. The DNA for the CDR3 is TGTGCCAGCAGTTTACAGAGCAGGAATGGCTACACCTTC. It codes for CASSLQSRNGYTF.

This clone was picked up one time. The rearrangement uses TRBV4-3 and TRBJ2-7, with 8 bases that match TRBD1. Unmatched junction bases numbered 9, after V lost 4 bases and J lost 1 base. Looked up from germline, CDR1 is LGHNA and CDR2 is YSLEER. CDR3 length equals 16 residues. The CDR3, as DNA: TGCGCCAGCAGCCCGGATCGGACAGGGCGTTCCTACGAGCAGTACTTC. Protein product: CASSPDRTGRSYEQYF.

The chain joins TRBV9 to TRBJ2-6; 10 bases fit TRBD2. V shed 0 bases, J shed 0 bases, and the junction held 6 bases outside the gene matches. This CDR3 contains 19 residues. Germline V gives CDR1 SGDLS, CDR2 YYNGEE. Written as DNA, the CDR3 is TGTGCCAGCAGCGTAGTCCCTAGCGGGGGAATCTCTGGGGCCAACGTCCTGACTTTC. This codes for CASSVVPSGGISGANVLTF.

On this clone itself: This specimen includes other DNA sequences encoding the same CDR3. This chain uses TRBV7-9 with TRBJ2-5, with 8 nucleotides matching TRBD1. Germline V gives CDR1 SEHNR, CDR2 FQNEAQ (reference sequence). V lost 2 bases to trimming and J lost 2 bases; unmatched junction nucleotides: 1. The length of the CDR3 is 14 residues. This CDR3 reads CASSLRTGQETQYF. CDR3 bases: TGTGCCAGCAGCTTAAGGACAGGGCAAGAGACCCAGTACTTC.

This chain joins TRBV19 and TRBJ1-2, with TRBD1 identical over 9 bases. V was clipped by 8 bases and J by 8 bases; unmatched bases: 6. The CDR3 is 12 residues long. From germline, CDR1 is LNHDA and CDR2 SQIVND (reference sequence). The CDR3 DNA is TGTGCCAGTCGTACAGGGGGCTGGGGCTACACCTTC. Residues: CASRTGGWGYTF.

The chain uses TRBV15 and TRBJ1-4, with a possible D match to TRBD1 (5 bases). This CDR3 is 14 amino acids long. V lost 11 bases and J lost 0, with 13 bases in between. Per germline, CDR1 LNHNV and CDR2 YYDKDF (reference sequence). CDR3 region: CAAGARSTNEKLFF. CDR3 in DNA: TGTGCCGCCGGGGCTCGTTCAACTAATGAAAAACTGTTTTTT.

The chain joins TRBV28 to TRBJ1-1, with TRBD1 identical over 7 bases. The CDR3 spans 13 residues. CDR1 is MDHEN and CDR2 is SYDVKM in the germline V gene. V trimming: 9 bases; J trimming: 5 bases; junction bases outside the gene matches: 9. CDR3 bases: TGTGCCAGTACAGGGGCAGGGGGAACTGAAGCTTTCTTT. Protein: CASTGAGGTEAFF.

The rearrangement links TRBV27 to TRBJ2-3; D is possibly TRBD2 (5 bases). The CDR3 consists of 18 residues. Germline V CDR1 and CDR2: MNHEY, SMNVEV (reference sequence). V lost 5 bases to trimming and J lost 5 bases, with 26 bases between them. The CDR3 region is CASSPLAYSPESGDTQYF. The CDR3 nucleotides read TGTGCCAGCAGTCCCCTAGCCTACTCCCCCGAAAGCGGAGATACGCAGTATTTT.

The chain carries TRBV9 and TRBJ2-3, with TRBD2 matching 10 bases. The CDR3 is 20 residues long. Germline V lookup: CDR1 SGDLS, CDR2 YYNGEE. J gave up 0 bases and V 4 bases, and 17 bases lay outside the gene matches. The CDR3, as DNA: TGTGCCAGCAGCTCCTCTCGTCGGCTAGCGGGAGCTACTAGCACAGATACGCAGTATTTT. This codes for CASSSSRRLAGATSTDTQYF.

The CDR3, as DNA: TGTGCCAGGATACTGGACAGGGGACCCGTCAGCAATCAGCCCCAGCATTTT. It specifies CARILDRGPVSNQPQHF. The V and J genes are TRBV5-3 and TRBJ1-5; 9 bases line up with TRBD1. TRBV5-3 is identified as an open reading frame with a role that is uncertain. There are 17 residues in the CDR3. Germline trimming cut 8 bases from V and 1 base from J; bases unmatched to any gene: 13.